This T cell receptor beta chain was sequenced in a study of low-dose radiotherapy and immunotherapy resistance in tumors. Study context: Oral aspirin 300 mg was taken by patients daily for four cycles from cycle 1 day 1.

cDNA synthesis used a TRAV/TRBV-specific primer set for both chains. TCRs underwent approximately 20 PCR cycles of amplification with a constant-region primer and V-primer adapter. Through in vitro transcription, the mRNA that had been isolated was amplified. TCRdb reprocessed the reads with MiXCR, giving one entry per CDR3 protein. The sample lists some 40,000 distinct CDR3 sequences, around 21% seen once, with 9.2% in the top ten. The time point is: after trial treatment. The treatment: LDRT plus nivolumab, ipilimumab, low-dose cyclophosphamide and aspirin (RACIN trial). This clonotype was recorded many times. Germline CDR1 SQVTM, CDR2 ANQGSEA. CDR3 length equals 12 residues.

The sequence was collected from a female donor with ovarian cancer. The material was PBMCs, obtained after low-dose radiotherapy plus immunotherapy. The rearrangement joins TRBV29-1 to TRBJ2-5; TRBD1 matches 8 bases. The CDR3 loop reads CGAGGLLETQYF. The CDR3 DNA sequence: TGCGGGGCAGGGGGCCTATTGGAGACCCAGTACTTC.